These T cell receptor beta chains were read from a single sample in a study of long-term antiretroviral therapy in people with HIV. Here immunoSEQ multiplex PCR was the method, and the copy in TCRdb shows in-frame clones only, minus some. Here the sample spans around 30,000 clones, approximately 95% being singletons. Sequenced here: unsorted PBMCs, sampled 5.3 years after starting antiretroviral therapy. Source of these receptors: a man aged 25-45 years with HIV. Both conserved end residues are part of each CDR3. The D gene is left open where the match is weak. Part of the rows lack a size; the others show once, few, many or a class for expanded clones.

d_gene: TRBD1
abundance: .
j_gene: TRBJ2-7
v_gene: TRBV10-1
CDR3aa: CASTRTGTLYEQYF
CDR3nt: TGCGCCAGCACAAGGACAGGGACCCTCTACGAGCAGTACTTC

d_gene: TRBD2
abundance: .
j_gene: TRBJ2-1
v_gene: TRBV4-2
CDR3aa: CASSQGGSSGGDNEQFF
CDR3nt: TGTGCCAGCAGCCAAGGAGGATCTAGCGGGGGGGACAATGAGCAGTTCTTC

d_gene: .
abundance: .
j_gene: TRBJ1-2
v_gene: TRBV6-1
CDR3aa: CASSEEGWVGVRGYTF
CDR3nt: TGTGCCAGCAGTGAAGAAGGCTGGGTAGGGGTACGAGGCTACACCTTC

d_gene: .
abundance: .
j_gene: TRBJ1-5
v_gene: TRBV6-5
CDR3aa: CASSLGRYSNQPQHF
CDR3nt: TGTGCCAGCAGTTTAGGCAGATATAGCAATCAGCCCCAGCATTTT

d_gene: .
abundance: .
j_gene: TRBJ1-1
v_gene: TRBV29-1
CDR3aa: CSFRAGDVGGTEAFF
CDR3nt: TGCAGCTTCCGCGCTGGGGATGTAGGGGGAACTGAAGCTTTCTTT

d_gene: TRBD2
abundance: .
j_gene: TRBJ2-3
v_gene: TRBV19
CDR3aa: CASTLAGAHYSTDTQYF
CDR3nt: TGTGCCAGTACACTAGCGGGGGCTCATTATTCCACAGATACGCAGTATTTT

d_gene: .
abundance: .
j_gene: TRBJ2-7
v_gene: TRBV27
CDR3aa: CASRGNSYEQYF
CDR3nt: TGTGCCAGCCGAGGCAACTCCTACGAGCAGTACTTC

d_gene: TRBD1
abundance: .
j_gene: TRBJ1-2
v_gene: TRBV5-4
CDR3aa: CASSPRDREGWAHTF
CDR3nt: TGTGCCAGCAGTCCTCGGGACAGGGAAGGTTGGGCCCACACCTTC

d_gene: TRBD1
abundance: .
j_gene: TRBJ2-7
v_gene: TRBV7-6
CDR3aa: CASSPRTGSYEQYF
CDR3nt: TGTGCCAGCAGCCCCCGGACAGGGAGCTACGAGCAGTACTTC

d_gene: .
abundance: .
j_gene: TRBJ1-5
v_gene: TRBV23-1
CDR3aa: CASSQSKDNQPQHF
CDR3nt: TGCGCCAGCAGTCAATCGAAGGACAATCAGCCCCAGCATTTT

d_gene: TRBD1
abundance: .
j_gene: TRBJ1-2
v_gene: TRBV5-1
CDR3aa: CASRTGGFYGYTF
CDR3nt: TGCGCCAGCCGGACAGGGGGCTTCTATGGCTACACCTTC

d_gene: .
abundance: .
j_gene: TRBJ1-2
v_gene: TRBV9
CDR3aa: CASSREGGQYGYTF
CDR3nt: TGTGCCAGCAGCAGAGAGGGGGGTCAGTATGGCTACACCTTC

d_gene: .
abundance: .
j_gene: TRBJ2-1
v_gene: TRBV2
CDR3aa: CASSTTTGNEQFF
CDR3nt: TGTGCCAGCAGTACTACTACAGGCAATGAGCAGTTCTTC

d_gene: .
abundance: .
j_gene: TRBJ2-1
v_gene: TRBV11-2
CDR3aa: CASSFFASNEQFF
CDR3nt: TGTGCCAGCAGCTTTTTCGCGTCAAATGAGCAGTTCTTC

d_gene: .
abundance: .
j_gene: TRBJ1-1
v_gene: TRBV19
CDR3aa: CASSIYGGAFF
CDR3nt: TGTGCCAGTAGTATATACGGGGGAGCTTTCTTT

d_gene: .
abundance: .
j_gene: TRBJ2-5
v_gene: TRBV10-3
CDR3aa: CAISDRSGAQYF
CDR3nt: TGTGCCATCAGCGACAGGTCTGGGGCCCAGTACTTC

d_gene: TRBD2
abundance: .
j_gene: TRBJ2-7
v_gene: TRBV7-6
CDR3aa: CASSLGSGGSSYEQYF
CDR3nt: TGTGCCAGCAGCTTGGGTAGCGGGGGGAGCTCCTACGAGCAGTACTTC

d_gene: .
abundance: .
j_gene: TRBJ2-7
v_gene: TRBV6-1
CDR3aa: CASSVRHLSSYEQYF
CDR3nt: TGTGCCAGCAGTGTTCGACACCTGAGCTCCTACGAGCAGTACTTC

d_gene: .
abundance: .
j_gene: TRBJ1-5
v_gene: TRBV6-1
CDR3aa: CASRGIRGRYQPQHF
CDR3nt: TGTGCCAGCAGAGGGATTAGGGGTAGGTATCAGCCCCAGCATTTT

d_gene: .
abundance: .
j_gene: TRBJ1-4
v_gene: TRBV27
CDR3aa: CASSSQGRPTSSKLFF
CDR3nt: TGTGCCAGCAGCTCTCAAGGACGACCCACGTCGTCAAAACTGTTTTTT

d_gene: .
abundance: .
j_gene: TRBJ2-3
v_gene: TRBV7-2
CDR3aa: CASSDKRTDTQYF
CDR3nt: TGTGCCAGCAGCGACAAACGCACAGATACGCAGTATTTT

d_gene: .
abundance: .
j_gene: TRBJ1-4
v_gene: TRBV7-6
CDR3aa: CASTYTATNEKLFF
CDR3nt: TGTGCCAGCACGTACACTGCAACTAATGAAAAACTGTTTTTT

d_gene: .
abundance: .
j_gene: TRBJ2-2
v_gene: TRBV19
CDR3aa: CASSRTANTGELFF
CDR3nt: TGTGCCAGTTCGAGGACGGCGAACACCGGGGAGCTGTTTTTT

d_gene: .
abundance: .
j_gene: TRBJ1-1
v_gene: TRBV6-1
CDR3aa: CASSEPGRDTEAFF
CDR3nt: TGTGCCAGCAGTGAACCGGGGCGGGACACTGAAGCTTTCTTT

d_gene: TRBD2
abundance: .
j_gene: TRBJ2-5
v_gene: TRBV6-1
CDR3aa: CASSAGTSGGEETQYF
CDR3nt: TGTGCCAGCAGTGCGGGGACTAGCGGGGGAGAAGAGACCCAGTACTTC

d_gene: TRBD2
abundance: .
j_gene: TRBJ2-7
v_gene: TRBV7-9
CDR3aa: CASSLEASGSTYF
CDR3nt: TGTGCCAGCAGCTTAGAGGCTAGCGGGAGTACGTACTTC

d_gene: .
abundance: .
j_gene: TRBJ1-1
v_gene: TRBV18
CDR3aa: CASSPPTGNTEAFF
CDR3nt: TGTGCCAGCTCACCACCTACAGGAAACACTGAAGCTTTCTTT

d_gene: .
abundance: .
j_gene: TRBJ2-5
v_gene: TRBV6-5
CDR3aa: CASSYSYPGETQYF
CDR3nt: TGTGCCAGCAGTTACTCTTATCCGGGGGAGACCCAGTACTTC

d_gene: .
abundance: .
j_gene: TRBJ2-4
v_gene: TRBV2
CDR3aa: CASSSGKNIQYF
CDR3nt: TGTGCCAGCAGTAGCGGAAAAAACATTCAGTACTTC

d_gene: TRBD1
abundance: .
j_gene: TRBJ1-2
v_gene: TRBV5-6
CDR3aa: CASSSAGTGVYGYTF
CDR3nt: TGTGCCAGCAGTTCCGCCGGGACAGGGGTCTATGGCTACACCTTC

d_gene: .
abundance: .
j_gene: TRBJ2-3
v_gene: TRBV29-1
CDR3aa: CSVVWASAGDTQYF
CDR3nt: TGCAGCGTTGTTTGGGCTAGCGCGGGAGATACGCAGTATTTT

d_gene: TRBD2
abundance: .
j_gene: TRBJ2-7
v_gene: TRBV4-2
CDR3aa: CASSQGLAGAHEQYF
CDR3nt: TGTGCCAGCAGCCAAGGACTAGCGGGAGCCCACGAGCAGTACTTC

d_gene: .
abundance: .
j_gene: TRBJ1-1
v_gene: TRBV27
CDR3aa: CASGMGRNTEAFF
CDR3nt: TGTGCCAGCGGGATGGGACGGAACACTGAAGCTTTCTTT

d_gene: .
abundance: .
j_gene: TRBJ1-1
v_gene: TRBV11-2
CDR3aa: CASSARGGNTEAFF
CDR3nt: TGTGCCAGCAGCGCCCGGGGGGGGAACACTGAAGCTTTCTTT

d_gene: .
abundance: once
j_gene: TRBJ2-2
v_gene: TRBV6-6
CDR3aa: CASSYSWQGYTGELFF
CDR3nt: TGTGCCAGCAGTTACTCGTGGCAGGGGTACACCGGGGAGCTGTTTTTT

d_gene: .
abundance: .
j_gene: TRBJ2-3
v_gene: TRBV5-4
CDR3aa: CASSFGGGTDTQYF
CDR3nt: TGTGCCAGCAGCTTCGGTGGCGGCACAGATACGCAGTATTTT

d_gene: .
abundance: .
j_gene: TRBJ2-1
v_gene: TRBV5-8
CDR3aa: CASSLGPLNEQFF
CDR3nt: TGTGCCAGCAGCTTGGGCCCGCTCAATGAGCAGTTCTTC

d_gene: TRBD1
abundance: .
j_gene: TRBJ1-2
v_gene: TRBV9
CDR3aa: CASSPRTGEGGYTF
CDR3nt: TGTGCCAGCAGCCCGCGGACAGGGGAAGGGGGCTACACCTTC

d_gene: .
abundance: .
j_gene: TRBJ2-7
v_gene: TRBV19
CDR3aa: CASSIVGPSYEQYF
CDR3nt: TGTGCCAGTAGTATAGTGGGCCCTTCCTACGAGCAGTACTTC

d_gene: TRBD1
abundance: .
j_gene: TRBJ2-3
v_gene: TRBV6-4
CDR3aa: CASSGTGGTDTQYF
CDR3nt: TGTGCCAGCAGTGGGACAGGGGGCACAGATACGCAGTATTTT

d_gene: TRBD2
abundance: .
j_gene: TRBJ2-1
v_gene: TRBV4-1
CDR3aa: CASRPGLAGNNEQFF
CDR3nt: TGCGCCAGCAGACCGGGACTAGCGGGTAACAATGAGCAGTTCTTC

d_gene: .
abundance: once
j_gene: TRBJ2-7
v_gene: TRBV5-1
CDR3aa: CASSLEQPTYEQYF
CDR3nt: TGCGCCAGCAGCTTGGAACAGCCAACCTACGAGCAGTACTTC

d_gene: TRBD2
abundance: .
j_gene: TRBJ2-5
v_gene: TRBV2
CDR3aa: CASSEALSGRKTQYF
CDR3nt: TGTGCCAGCAGTGAAGCGCTTAGCGGGCGGAAGACCCAGTACTTC

d_gene: TRBD2
abundance: once
j_gene: TRBJ2-3
v_gene: TRBV29-1
CDR3aa: CSVGASGITDTQYF
CDR3nt: TGCAGCGTTGGGGCTAGCGGGATCACAGATACGCAGTATTTT

d_gene: .
abundance: once
j_gene: TRBJ2-2
v_gene: TRBV9
CDR3aa: CASSVAGVAGRSGELFF
CDR3nt: TGTGCCAGCAGCGTAGCGGGGGTAGCCGGGAGATCTGGGGAGCTGTTTTTT

d_gene: TRBD2
abundance: .
j_gene: TRBJ2-7
v_gene: TRBV7-9
CDR3aa: CASSRTSGSYEQYF
CDR3nt: TGTGCCAGCAGCCGGACTAGCGGGAGCTACGAGCAGTACTTC

d_gene: TRBD1
abundance: .
j_gene: TRBJ2-2
v_gene: TRBV27
CDR3aa: CASSGGDRPSGELFF
CDR3nt: TGTGCCAGCAGTGGAGGGGACAGGCCCTCCGGGGAGCTGTTTTTT

d_gene: .
abundance: once
j_gene: TRBJ2-1
v_gene: TRBV7-8
CDR3aa: CASSLGWRGPTSGNEQFF
CDR3nt: TGTGCCAGCAGCTTAGGATGGCGGGGGCCCACCTCGGGGAATGAGCAGTTCTTC

d_gene: .
abundance: few
j_gene: TRBJ2-1
v_gene: TRBV6-4
CDR3aa: CASSDYSDHNEQFF
CDR3nt: TGTGCCAGCAGTGATTATTCTGACCACAATGAGCAGTTCTTC

d_gene: .
abundance: .
j_gene: TRBJ2-5
v_gene: TRBV7-2
CDR3aa: CASSLGGGGAWETQYF
CDR3nt: TGTGCCAGCAGCTTAGGAGGAGGCGGGGCTTGGGAGACCCAGTACTTC

d_gene: TRBD1
abundance: .
j_gene: TRBJ2-7
v_gene: TRBV11-2
CDR3aa: CASSQGTGEYEQYF
CDR3nt: TGTGCCAGCAGCCAAGGGACAGGAGAATACGAGCAGTACTTC

d_gene: TRBD1
abundance: .
j_gene: TRBJ1-3
v_gene: TRBV2
CDR3aa: CASRTGLSPGNTIYF
CDR3nt: TGTGCCAGCAGGACAGGGCTGTCCCCTGGAAACACCATATATTTT

d_gene: .
abundance: .
j_gene: TRBJ1-1
v_gene: TRBV7-9
CDR3aa: CAWAGGQDTEAFF
CDR3nt: TGTGCCTGGGCGGGGGGGCAGGACACTGAAGCTTTCTTT

d_gene: .
abundance: .
j_gene: TRBJ2-7
v_gene: TRBV12-5
CDR3aa: CASGLSGGEQYF
CDR3nt: TGTGCTAGTGGTTTGTCTGGGGGCGAGCAGTACTTC

d_gene: TRBD1
abundance: .
j_gene: TRBJ1-4
v_gene: TRBV27
CDR3aa: CASTAGQGGEKLFF
CDR3nt: TGTGCCAGCACCGCCGGACAGGGCGGTGAAAAACTGTTTTTT

d_gene: .
abundance: .
j_gene: TRBJ1-5
v_gene: TRBV6-6
CDR3aa: CASSYSEHRNQPQHF
CDR3nt: TGTGCCAGCAGTTACTCGGAACACCGCAATCAGCCCCAGCATTTT

d_gene: .
abundance: .
j_gene: TRBJ2-5
v_gene: TRBV10-1
CDR3aa: CASSSADPGRETQYF
CDR3nt: TGCGCCAGCAGCTCCGCGGATCCGGGAAGGGAGACCCAGTACTTC